These 6 T cell receptor beta chains originate from one sample sequenced in a study of blood T cells in healthy people across ages. The second PCR ran roughly 6 to 11 cycles with a sample-barcoded 5' primer and J-beta primers. TCRdb independently ran MiXCR on the 5' RACE reads; one entry per CDR3 protein. The sample lists 750,000 to 950,000 distinct CDR3 sequences, 53% seen once, with approximately 40% in the top ten. The sample consisted of blood. These receptors were taken from a man at least 80 years old in good health.

On this clonotype itself: Possible read error: a much larger clone is one base away. The chain recombines TRBV12-3 or TRBV12-4 with TRBJ2-5; 11 nucleotides line up with TRBD2. The CDR3 consists of 16 residues. The CDR3 region has the DNA TGTGCCTGCAGCCCGGGACTAGCGGCTGAAAAAGAGACCCAGTACTTC. It specifies CACSPGLAAEKETQYF.

The sample holds a few counts of this clonotype. V usage is TRBV4-2 and J usage is TRBJ2-7; 11 bases are shared with TRBD2. Trimming at V came to 3 bases and at J to 2 bases, leaving 9 bases not matched to a gene. Germline assignment: CDR1 LGHNA and CDR2 YNFKEQ. This CDR3 is 17 amino acids long. As DNA, the CDR3 is TGTGCCAGCAGCCATGCCGGGACTAGCGGCTATACCTACGAGCAGTACTTC. It specifies CASSHAGTSGYTYEQYF.

This chain uses TRBV4-1 with TRBJ1-2; 9 bases align to TRBD1. This CDR3 contains 15 residues. The germline CDR1 and CDR2 sequences are MGHRA and YSYEKL. V was pared by 4 bases and J by 5 bases, with 8 bases of the junction left unmatched. CDR3 in DNA: TGCGCCAGCAGCCCCGGGACAGGGAGTTCATATGGCTACACCTTC. Its protein is CASSPGTGSSYGYTF.

The chain couples TRBV5-1 to TRBJ2-1, with TRBD2 as a possible D gene (5 bases). With 4 bases removed from V and 3 bases from J, the gap between germline ends came to 14 bases. The CDR3 totals 15 residues. Germline loops: CDR1 SGHRS, CDR2 YFSETQ. The CDR3 loop is CASSQRGGGYNEQFF. The DNA for the CDR3 is TGCGCCAGCAGCCAGCGCGGAGGAGGCTACAATGAGCAGTTCTTC.

The V gene is TRBV11-2, the J gene TRBJ2-3; TRBD2 matches 7 bases. The CDR3 loop spans 14 amino acids. V trimming: 5 bases; J trimming: 14 bases; junction bases outside the gene matches: 16. Germline CDR1 reads SGHAT; CDR2 reads FQNNGV. Written as DNA, the CDR3 is TGTGCCAGCAGCGGTGGCGGGAGTCACAGAGACGCGTATTTT. It encodes CASSGGGSHRDAYF.

The rearrangement links TRBV29-1 to TRBJ1-2, with D tentatively TRBD1 (6 bases). From germline, CDR1 is SQVTM and CDR2 ANQGSEA. The CDR3 loop spans 12 amino acids. CDR3 amino acids: CTLDRDINGYTF. Here the CDR3 DNA reads TGCACCCTCGACCGGGACATCAATGGCTACACCTTC. The variable domain in full, with the rest retrieved from reference TRBV29-1 and TRBJ1-2, is SAVISQKPSRDICQRGTSLTIQCQVDSQVTMMFWYRQQPGQSLTLIATANQGSEATYESGFVIDKFPISRPNLTFSTLTVSNMSPEDSSIYLCTLDRDINGYTFGSGTRLTVV.